The 27 T cell receptor delta chains in this list originate from one sample, sequenced in a study of Vδ1+ human thymocytes. RNA was extracted from the cells and then reverse transcribed. The CDR3 regions were amplified by multiplex PCR from V-gene primers to a constant-region primer. TCRdb reprocessed the multiplex PCR reads through CATT. The data contain 50,000 to 75,000 delta-chain clones, approximately 15% of them singletons. Their specific antigens are unknown. Study-level points and caveats: Highly polyclonal TRG and TRD repertoires with Gaussian CDR3 length distributions appeared in thymus.

The sample comprised Vdelta1+ gamma-delta thymocytes from the thymus. Specified subset: FACS-sorted CD3+ TCRalphabeta- TCRVdelta1+ TCRVdelta2- thymocytes. The receptors come from a girl less than two years old who had congenital heart surgery.

Only a few counts were recorded for this clone. This chain joins TRDV1 and TRDJ1; perhaps TRDD3 as D (6 bases). Germline lookup yields CDR1 TSWWSYY and CDR2 QGS. The length of the CDR3 is 16 residues. CDR3 loop: CAAAGGTLSYTDKLIF. CDR3 bases: TGTGCCGCTGCCGGGGGGACACTTTCGTACACCGATAAACTCATCTTT.

The V gene is TRDV1, the J gene TRDJ1; perhaps TRDD3 as D (6 bases). From germline, CDR1 is TSWWSYY and CDR2 QGS. The CDR3 extends over 18 amino acids. V was trimmed by 4 bases and J by 1 base, leaving 22 bases between them. The CDR3 loop is CALGGSLVSRYVTDKLIF. The DNA of the CDR3 is TGTGCTCTTGGGGGCTCCCTGGTGAGTAGATACGTCACCGATAAACTCATCTTT.

This sequence joins TRDV1 and TRDJ1; D ambiguous. Per the germline V gene, CDR1 is TSWWSYY and CDR2 is QGS. The germline V and J ends were trimmed by 0 bases and 0 bases, with 23 bases remaining between them. CDR3 size: 20 residues. CDR3 amino acids: CALGELTSPGLPNYTDKLIF. The CDR3 nucleotides read TGTGCTCTTGGGGAACTTACCAGCCCCGGACTGCCGAATTACACCGATAAACTCATCTTT.

V usage is TRDV1 and J usage is TRDJ1, with a possible D match to TRDD3 (6 bases). V was cut by 1 base and J by 1 base, with 22 bases left in between. The CDR3 extends over 19 amino acids. Germline CDR1 and CDR2: TSWWSYY and QGS. The CDR3 spells CALGEREGLLGYSTDKLIF. The CDR3 DNA sequence: TGTGCTCTTGGGGAACGCGAGGGGTTATTGGGATATTCCACCGATAAACTCATCTTT.

This chain joins TRDV1 and TRDJ1, with 12 bases fitting TRDD3. V trimming: 1 base; J trimming: 0 bases; junction bases outside the gene matches: 24. CDR1 and CDR2 from the germline V gene are TSWWSYY and QGS. The CDR3 extends over 24 amino acids. The CDR3 loop reads CALGEQRVGFLLGDTSFYTDKLIF. CDR3 DNA: TGTGCTCTTGGGGAACAAAGGGTCGGTTTTTTACTGGGGGATACCTCCTTTTACACCGATAAACTCATCTTT.

This clone was counted a few times. The rearrangement links TRDV1 to TRDJ1; 10 positions agree with TRDD3. The CDR3 runs 24 residues. V was pared by 4 bases and J by 0 bases, with 29 bases of the junction left unmatched. Germline V gives CDR1 TSWWSYY, CDR2 QGS. This chain's CDR3 is CALGGTPNSPRLCTGGFYTDKLIF. In DNA form, the CDR3 reads TGTGCTCTTGGGGGTACCCCGAACTCCCCCAGGTTATGTACTGGGGGATTCTACACCGATAAACTCATCTTT.

The gene calls are TRDV1 and TRDJ1; 7 bases fit TRDD3. V dropped 3 bases and J dropped 0; count of bases not matched to a gene: 16. Looked up from germline, CDR1 is TSWWSYY and CDR2 is QGS. The CDR3 runs to 19 residues. The CDR3 region has the DNA TGTGCTCTTGGGGACCCCTTAGGCCTACAACTGGGGTACACCGATAAACTCATCTTT. It translates to CALGDPLGLQLGYTDKLIF.

The V gene is TRDV1, the J gene TRDJ1; perhaps TRDD2 as D (6 bases). The V end was cut by 5 bases, the J end by 0 bases, with 22 bases between. The CDR3 runs 18 residues. Germline values: CDR1 TSWWSYY, CDR2 QGS. CDR3 sequence: CALGHNTFPFLYTDKLIF. CDR3 nucleotides: TGTGCTCTTGGGCACAACACCTTCCCGTTTCTGTACACCGATAAACTCATCTTT.

V gene TRDV1 combines with J gene TRDJ1; 12 nucleotides agree with TRDD3. Germline values: CDR1 TSWWSYY, CDR2 QGS. V lost 0 bases to trimming and J lost 3 bases; unmatched junction nucleotides: 17. The CDR3 runs 21 residues. CDR3 nucleotides: TGTGCTCTTGGGGAACTAGGGCGCTTCCTACCTGGGGGATACGGGGCCGATAAACTCATCTTT. The encoded protein is CALGELGRFLPGGYGADKLIF.

The chain recombines TRDV1 with TRDJ1; 12 nucleotides line up with TRDD3. CDR3 size: 18 residues. Looked up from germline, CDR1 is TSWWSYY and CDR2 is QGS. The ends lost 1 base at V and 3 bases at J; junction bases unmatched: 9. CDR3 DNA sequence: TGTGCTCTTGGGGAACGGGGACCATCTGGGGGATACGCCGATAAACTCATCTTT. Its protein is CALGERGPSGGYADKLIF.

The J gene is TRDJ1, the V gene TRDV1, with D tentatively TRDD3 (9 bases). Germline lookup yields CDR1 TSWWSYY and CDR2 QGS. Between the trimmed V and J ends, which lost 4 bases and 0 bases, there was a span of 30 bases. This CDR3 spans 21 amino acids. In nucleotides, the CDR3 is TGTGCTCTTGGGGGACTTCCTACCTCCGTACTGGGGGACGCGTACACCGATAAACTCATCTTT. It yields the protein CALGGLPTSVLGDAYTDKLIF.

This rearrangement joins TRDV1 to TRDJ1; D unresolved. The CDR3 has 17 amino acids. Trimming took off 0 bases at V and 1 base at J, with 15 bases between the two ends. Germline lookup yields CDR1 TSWWSYY and CDR2 QGS. The CDR3 sequence: CALGELVLPWTTDKLIF. The CDR3 DNA sequence: TGTGCTCTTGGGGAACTAGTACTCCCGTGGACCACCGATAAACTCATCTTT.

In the case of this clone: An end of the junction differs from the germline gene, which may be a read error. In the same sample, other DNA sequences code for this CDR3. The chain joins TRAV29/DV5 to TRDJ1; TRDD1 agrees at 7 bases. Germline loops: CDR1 NSMFDY, CDR2 ISSIKDK. The length of the CDR3 is 17 residues. The chain's CDR3 is CAANSSQLLEDTDKLIF. The CDR3 DNA is TGTGCCGCAAATAGTTCCCAACTACTGGAAGACACCGATAAACTCATCTTT. The full variable domain, rest sourced from reference TRAV29/DV5 and TRDJ1, is DQQVKQNSPSLSVQEGRISILNCDYTNSMFDYFLWYKKYPAEGPTFLISISSIKDKNEDGRFTVFLNKSAKHLSLHIVPSQPGDSAVYFCAANSSQLLEDTDKLIFGKGTRVTVEP.

The sample holds a few counts of this clone. This same CDR3 is encoded by further DNA sequences in the sample. The chain recombines TRDV2 with TRDJ1; D is possibly TRDD3 (5 bases). Trimming took 0 bases from V and 0 from J, leaving 19 bases between them. The CDR3 runs 18 residues. The germline gives CDR1 GEAIGNYY, CDR2 EKD. As DNA, the CDR3 is TGTGCCTGTGACACCGGACCCGGGGACTGGCGGTACACCGATAAACTCATCTTT. This codes for CACDTGPGDWRYTDKLIF.

The V gene is TRDV1, the J gene TRDJ1; D possibly corresponds to TRDD2 (6 bases). Germline-derived CDR1 and CDR2 are TSWWSYY and QGS. CDR3 length: 21 residues. V shed 1 base and J shed 1 base, with 28 bases lying between them. The CDR3 loop reads CALGEPHLPGTCAPFTDKLIF. The CDR3 coding sequence is TGTGCTCTTGGGGAACCCCATCTTCCTGGAACCTGCGCCCCTTTCACCGATAAACTCATCTTT.

In its sample, this clone was seen a few times. The J gene is TRDJ1, the V gene TRDV1; TRDD3 matches at 7 bases. From germline, CDR1 is TSWWSYY and CDR2 QGS. CDR3 length equals 18 residues. The J segment lost 5 bases and the V segment lost 5 bases, leaving 20 bases of the junction unmatched. CDR3 coding DNA: TGTGCTCTTGGGTCCTGTGGCGAAGATCCGGGGGATTCTGATAAACTCATCTTT. It encodes CALGSCGEDPGDSDKLIF.

This clone was seen a handful of times. The V gene is TRDV1, the J gene TRDJ1; TRDD3 matches 10 bases. Germline values: CDR1 TSWWSYY, CDR2 QGS. The V gene end was trimmed by 2 bases and the J gene end by 2 bases; junction bases not matched to a gene: 20. This CDR3 is 21 amino acids long. The DNA for the CDR3 is TGTGCTCTTGGGGAAGGGAGGCCTCTACTGGGGGATTCTATGATAACCGATAAACTCATCTTT. It yields the protein CALGEGRPLLGDSMITDKLIF.

V gene TRDV1 combines with J gene TRDJ1; 9 bases align to TRDD3. V shed 5 bases and J 0 bases; nucleotides not matched to a gene: 22. The CDR3 spans 21 residues. CDR1 is TSWWSYY and CDR2 is QGS in the germline V gene. The CDR3 region is CALGSIGLPRRGIPYTDKLIF. CDR3 in DNA: TGTGCTCTTGGGTCCATCGGCCTTCCTCGAAGGGGGATACCGTACACCGATAAACTCATCTTT.

There are a few counts of this clone. The chain employs TRDV2 and TRDJ1, with TRDD3 matching over 10 bases. The CDR3 contains 15 residues. Germline V gene sequence: CDR1 GEAIGNYY, CDR2 EKD. V was clipped by 7 bases and J by 6 bases; unmatched bases: 13. The CDR3 bases are TGTGCCTGCGCGTGGGGGATACCCGAATCTCATAAACTCATCTTT. Amino acids: CACAWGIPESHKLIF.

The chain uses TRDV2 and TRDJ1; 8 bases are shared with TRDD3. From germline, CDR1 is GEAIGNYY and CDR2 EKD. The CDR3 has 17 amino acids. The ends lost 1 base at V and 8 bases at J; junction bases unmatched: 17. CDR3 DNA: TGTGCCTGTGACACATTACGATCCGGCGGTACTGGGGGGAAACTCATCTTT. Amino acid sequence: CACDTLRSGGTGGKLIF.

The chain carries TRDV1 and TRDJ1; 10 bases match TRDD3. V lost 4 bases to trimming and J lost 2 bases; unmatched junction nucleotides: 16. This CDR3 comprises 19 residues. The V gene's germline CDR1 is TSWWSYY and CDR2 QGS. The CDR3: CALGGVDPWALGDTDKLIF. Written as DNA, the CDR3 is TGTGCTCTTGGGGGGGTCGACCCATGGGCACTGGGGGATACCGATAAACTCATCTTT.

The chain joins TRDV1 to TRDJ1, with TRDD3 matching over 11 bases. Losses at the gene ends were 9 bases for V and 0 bases for J; bases not matched to a gene: 21. This CDR3 is built from 20 residues. Germline V lookup: CDR1 TSWWSYY, CDR2 QGS. CDR3 nucleotides: TGTGCTCTCGGGAGAGGGAGGTTCCTACTGGGGGATAAGAACACCGATAAACTCATCTTT. The encoded protein is CALGRGRFLLGDKNTDKLIF.

The chain couples TRDV1 to TRDJ1, with TRDD3 matching over 11 bases. The CDR3 spans 19 residues. Germline values: CDR1 TSWWSYY, CDR2 QGS. The trim removed 2 bases at V and 0 bases at J, leaving 11 bases unmatched. This CDR3 reads CALGERYLGDTRYTDKLIF. DNA of the CDR3: TGTGCTCTTGGGGAAAGGTATCTGGGGGATACAAGGTACACCGATAAACTCATCTTT.

The chain is built from TRDV1 and TRDJ1; D is possibly TRDD3 (5 bases). The CDR3 sequence is 17 residues long. The germline gives CDR1 TSWWSYY, CDR2 QGS. Trimming took 5 bases from V and 0 from J, leaving 19 bases between them. The CDR3 reads CALGPGGGPLYTDKLIF. CDR3 coding DNA: TGTGCTCTTGGGCCGGGAGGGGGGCCCTTGTACACCGATAAACTCATCTTT.

V usage is TRDV1 and J usage is TRDJ1; D remains ambiguous. V was trimmed by 0 bases and J by 1 base, leaving 12 bases between them. The germline V gene encodes CDR1 TSWWSYY and CDR2 QGS. There are 16 residues in the CDR3. The chain's CDR3 is CALGELRRPRTDKLIF. For the CDR3, the DNA is TGTGCTCTTGGGGAACTAAGGAGGCCTCGCACCGATAAACTCATCTTT.

This chain connects TRDV1 to TRDJ1; TRDD3 aligns across 10 bases. The trim removed 2 bases at V and 0 bases at J, leaving 27 bases unmatched. CDR1 is TSWWSYY and CDR2 is QGS in the germline V gene. The CDR3 sequence is 24 residues long. The CDR3 DNA sequence: TGTGCTCTTGGGGAAAGGCGAATAGGCGGAGGGGAACTGGGGGATCCGGCGTACACCGATAAACTCATCTTT. It is translated as CALGERRIGGGELGDPAYTDKLIF.

This clone was counted between two and nine times. V is TRDV1 and J is TRDJ1, with 7 positions matching TRDD3. Per the germline V gene, CDR1 is TSWWSYY and CDR2 is QGS. The CDR3 loop spans 18 amino acids. Losses at the gene ends were 1 base for V and 1 base for J; bases not matched to a gene: 12. For the CDR3, the DNA is TGTGCTCTTGGGGAACGCCGCCTGCCCTGGGGGTTCACCGATAAACTCATCTTT. Translation: CALGERRLPWGFTDKLIF.